This is a list of T cell receptor beta chains from one sample in a study of blood T cell repertoires in COVID-19. Profiled with immunoSEQ multiplex PCR; TCRdb holds only in-frame clones, not every one. The sample records about 240,000 clones, around 87% being singletons. The material sequenced was PBMCs or T cells enriched from blood (not recorded which). All receptors come from a woman aged 35 to 49 with acute COVID-19. CDR3s include the opening cysteine and the closing phenylalanine or tryptophan. A D gene is named only where the DNA matches it firmly. Rows may omit the clone size; those that give it use once, few, many or a size class.

>TRBD1|TRBJ1-5|NA|TRBV19
TGTGCCAGTAGTACGAGACAGGGGGATCAGCCCCAGCATTTT
CASSTRQGDQPQHF
>TRBD2|TRBJ2-4|NA|TRBV3-1/TRBV3-2
TGTGCCAGCAGCCAAGCCGGGGGGGGTTGGGTCAAAAACATTCAGTACTTC
CASSQAGGGWVKNIQYF
>NA|TRBJ2-3|NA|TRBV27
TGTGCCAGCAGCTTATCCGCCGCGGGTACGCAGTATTTT
CASSLSAAGTQYF
>TRBD2|TRBJ2-7|few|TRBV5-6
TGTGCCAGCGGGAGAACGACTAGCGGGAGTGGTCACGAGCAGTACTTC
CASGRTTSGSGHEQYF
>NA|TRBJ1-6|NA|TRBV7-9
TGTGCCAGCAGCTTAGGTTCGGGGAGGAGTTCACCCCTCCACTTT
CASSLGSGRSSPLHF
>NA|TRBJ2-5|once|TRBV19
TGTGCCAGTAGTAACGGCGGAGCTCAAGAGACCCAGTACTTC
CASSNGGAQETQYF
>TRBD1|TRBJ1-6|NA|TRBV6-1
TGTGCCAGCAGTGAAGAAACAGGGGAGGCCTATAATTCACCCCTCCACTTT
CASSEETGEAYNSPLHF
>TRBD1|TRBJ2-2|once|TRBV19
TGTGCCAGTAGTAGTGGGACAGGGGACGGGGAGCTGTTTTTT
CASSSGTGDGELFF
>NA|TRBJ1-2|NA|TRBV7-8
TGTGCCAGCAGCTTACAAGCGCTTCCTAACTATGGCTACACCTTC
CASSLQALPNYGYTF
>NA|TRBJ2-5|NA|TRBV10-2
TGCGCCAGCAGTGACCGAGGACAAACCCAAGAGACCCAGTACTTC
CASSDRGQTQETQYF
>TRBD1|TRBJ2-1|once|TRBV5-1
TGCGCCAGCAGCTCCGGGACAGCCTCCTACAATGAGCAGTTCTTC
CASSSGTASYNEQFF
>NA|TRBJ1-3|NA|TRBV5-1
TGCGCCAGCAGCCTGGACGGAGGCTCTGGAAACACCATATATTTT
CASSLDGGSGNTIYF
>NA|TRBJ2-5|once|TRBV5-1
TGCGCCAGCAGCCTGTACTCAGGTCAAGAGACCCAGTACTTC
CASSLYSGQETQYF
>NA|TRBJ1-6|NA|TRBV19
TGTGCCAGTAGCCCCGGGGCAGGGGAAATCTCACCCCTCCACTTT
CASSPGAGEISPLHF
>NA|TRBJ2-2|NA|TRBV27
TGTGCCAGCAGTTTATCTTCGGGGGCCGGGGAGCTGTTTTTT
CASSLSSGAGELFF
>NA|TRBJ2-7|NA|TRBV19
TGTGCCAGTAGTAGGAAAGGGACTGACTACGAGCAGTACTTC
CASSRKGTDYEQYF
>NA|TRBJ2-2|NA|TRBV2
TGTGCCGGAAAAACGGGGACCGGGGAGCTGTTTTTT
CAGKTGTGELFF
>TRBD1|TRBJ2-1|once|TRBV5-4
TGTGCCAGCAGCCGTCCCGGGACAGGGGCGGACAATGAGCAGTTCTTC
CASSRPGTGADNEQFF
>TRBD1|TRBJ1-4|NA|TRBV19
TGTGCCAGTAGCAACACCCCGGGACAGAGAAATGAAAAACTGTTTTTT
CASSNTPGQRNEKLFF
>TRBD2|TRBJ2-1|NA|TRBV5-1
TGCGCCAGCAGCCCTCTCGCGGGGAGGGCCGGCAATGAGCAGTTCTTC
CASSPLAGRAGNEQFF
>NA|TRBJ2-1|NA|TRBV27
TGTGCCAGCAGTATCGACAGGTACAATGAGCAGTTCTTC
CASSIDRYNEQFF
>NA|TRBJ2-7|NA|TRBV5-1
TGCGCCAGCAGCTTGGAGAGGGCCACTCCTGACGAGCAGTACTTC
CASSLERATPDEQYF
>TRBD1|TRBJ1-4|NA|TRBV2
TGTGCCAGCAGTGAAACAGGGGTTGCTAATGAAAAACTGTTTTTT
CASSETGVANEKLFF